Listed below are T cell receptor beta chains from one sample, sequenced in a study of response to subunit inactivated influenza vaccine. TCRdb fed the RT-PCR reads into MiXCR, producing one record per CDR3 protein. Of hundreds of thousands of distinct CDR3 sequences in the sample, about 15% were seen once. The starting material was PBMCs from blood, obtained roughly 2 weeks before vaccination. These receptors were taken from a man aged 45-65 years who received an inactivated influenza vaccine. Each CDR3 is given without its conserved first and last residue.

j_call: TRBJ2-3
v_call: TRBV7-2
cdr3_aa: ASSFMRGIADTQY

j_call: TRBJ2-7
v_call: TRBV7-2
cdr3_aa: ASSPLRGGFHSYEQY

j_call: TRBJ2-7
v_call: TRBV5-6
cdr3_aa: ASSLIEQGRYEQY

j_call: TRBJ2-7
v_call: TRBV5-5
cdr3_aa: ASSFISGANYEQY

j_call: TRBJ2-1
v_call: TRBV29-1
cdr3_aa: SAWDNEQF

j_call: TRBJ2-7
v_call: TRBV9
cdr3_aa: ASSADRRSYEQY

j_call: TRBJ2-5
v_call: TRBV28
cdr3_aa: ASSFLAGGEETQY

j_call: TRBJ2-3
v_call: TRBV7-2
cdr3_aa: ASSLAGLAGGSTDTQY

j_call: TRBJ2-7
v_call: TRBV20-1
cdr3_aa: SATGQSTHFSEQY

j_call: TRBJ2-7
v_call: TRBV7-3
cdr3_aa: ASSLGPTGAYEQY

j_call: TRBJ1-5
v_call: TRBV5-6
cdr3_aa: ASSRRVFGADQPQH

j_call: TRBJ2-1
v_call: TRBV6-2/TRBV6-3
cdr3_aa: ASSPQYYNEQF

j_call: TRBJ2-3
v_call: TRBV10-3
cdr3_aa: AISESTRGRSTDTQY

j_call: TRBJ1-1
v_call: TRBV7-9
cdr3_aa: ASSIGWLGGTEAF

j_call: TRBJ2-7
v_call: TRBV25-1
cdr3_aa: ASSPGTRTYEQY

j_call: TRBJ1-1
v_call: TRBV4-1
cdr3_aa: ASSRGQGYTEAF

j_call: TRBJ2-5
v_call: TRBV5-1
cdr3_aa: ASRQDETQY

j_call: TRBJ2-7
v_call: TRBV6-1
cdr3_aa: ATRPGSFTYEQY

j_call: TRBJ2-7
v_call: TRBV30
cdr3_aa: AWSWDRTYEQY

j_call: TRBJ2-7
v_call: TRBV18
cdr3_aa: ASSRDLPTGQY

j_call: TRBJ2-3
v_call: TRBV3-1
cdr3_aa: ASSQVPRGEVDTQY

j_call: TRBJ2-7
v_call: TRBV7-2
cdr3_aa: ASSPSNEQY

j_call: TRBJ2-1
v_call: TRBV6-1
cdr3_aa: ASSLGGVWEQF

j_call: TRBJ1-1
v_call: TRBV7-6
cdr3_aa: ASRAGGLNTEAF

j_call: TRBJ2-5
v_call: TRBV7-9
cdr3_aa: ASSTQTVGETQY

j_call: TRBJ1-4
v_call: TRBV29-1
cdr3_aa: SVRGTGGENEKLF

j_call: TRBJ2-7
v_call: TRBV5-1
cdr3_aa: ASSLDPGTYEQY

j_call: TRBJ1-2
v_call: TRBV6-2/TRBV6-3
cdr3_aa: ASSYAGIRNYGYT

j_call: TRBJ2-7
v_call: TRBV10-3
cdr3_aa: AISEEGYEQY

j_call: TRBJ2-2
v_call: TRBV18
cdr3_aa: ASSPNLGPGELF

j_call: TRBJ2-1
v_call: TRBV5-1
cdr3_aa: ASSLGTSRNEQF

j_call: TRBJ2-2
v_call: TRBV4-3
cdr3_aa: ASSQDAGTANTGELF

j_call: TRBJ2-5
v_call: TRBV7-2
cdr3_aa: ASSLGGGPETQY

j_call: TRBJ2-6
v_call: TRBV10-3
cdr3_aa: AISSGLAGELSGANVLT

j_call: TRBJ1-1
v_call: TRBV7-9
cdr3_aa: ASSRGSGVFNTEAF

j_call: TRBJ2-3
v_call: TRBV5-5
cdr3_aa: ASSLPRPTDTQY

j_call: TRBJ2-4
v_call: TRBV4-1
cdr3_aa: ASSQEAGEKY

j_call: TRBJ1-2
v_call: TRBV18
cdr3_aa: ASSPQEQGARYHYGYT

j_call: TRBJ1-5
v_call: TRBV20-1
cdr3_aa: SASGGTGGFSQPQH

j_call: TRBJ2-2
v_call: TRBV18
cdr3_aa: ASSPYGQGYTGELF

j_call: TRBJ1-1
v_call: TRBV3-1
cdr3_aa: ASSQVLNTEAF